This T cell receptor beta chain was identified during a study of blood T cells in healthy people across ages. The second PCR ran roughly 6 to 11 cycles with a sample-barcoded 5' primer and J-beta primers. A single record per CDR3 protein comes from TCRdb applying MiXCR to the 5' RACE reads. The repertoire holds roughly 930,000 distinct CDR3 sequences, with about 48% as singletons. The sequencing input was blood. The receptor was derived from a man aged 25 to 45 in good health.

The CDR3 here is CSARTSGASGEQYF. CDR3 nucleotides: TGCAGTGCTAGGACTAGCGGAGCCTCGGGGGAGCAGTACTTC. This chain joins TRBV20-1 and TRBJ2-7; 9 bases are a match to TRBD2. With 3 bases clipped from V and 7 bases from J, the junction kept 10 bases outside the gene matches. CDR1 DFQATT and CDR2 SNEGSKA come from the germline V gene (reference sequence). The CDR3 is 14 residues long.